These 9 T cell receptor beta chains came from one sample sequenced in a study of response to subunit inactivated influenza vaccine. MiXCR, run by TCRdb on the RT-PCR reads, gives a single entry per CDR3 protein. The sample shows a few hundred thousand distinct CDR3 sequences, around 15% of them seen only once. Sequences were derived from PBMCs from blood, sampled about 12 days after vaccination. The origin of the receptors is a man in his fifties or sixties who received an inactivated influenza vaccine.

V and J are TRBV30 and TRBJ2-6; D unclear. V shed 4 bases and J shed 3 bases, with 16 bases lying between them. The CDR3 spans 16 residues. The germline V gene has CDR1 GTSNPN and CDR2 SVGIG (reference sequence). The CDR3 loop reads CAWKLMETGGANVLTF. CDR3 sequence (DNA): TGTGCCTGGAAACTAATGGAGACTGGTGGGGCCAACGTCCTGACTTTC. Drawing the rest from reference TRBV30 and TRBJ2-6, the complete variable domain is SQTIHQWPATLVQPVGSPLSLECTVEGTSNPNLYWYRQAAGRGLQLLFYSVGIGQISSEVPQNLSASRPQDRQFILSSKKLLLSDSGFYLCAWKLMETGGANVLTFGAGSRLTVL.

The sample holds a few counts of this clonotype. The chain has TRBV7-6 and TRBJ2-5; D may be TRBD1 (5 bases). The CDR3 consists of 15 residues. Trimming shortened V by 1 base and J by 5 bases, and 14 bases separated the two germline ends. The germline V gene encodes CDR1 SGHVS and CDR2 FNYEAQ. The CDR3 here is CASSLDWGTGETQYF. DNA for the CDR3: TGTGCCAGCAGCTTAGACTGGGGCACTGGGGAGACCCAGTACTTC.

The chain carries TRBV9 and TRBJ2-3; D may be TRBD2 (5 bases). This CDR3 is built from 13 residues. Germline lookup yields CDR1 SGDLS and CDR2 YYNGEE. Trimming removed 4 bases at V and 6 bases at J, with 12 bases between. The CDR3 nucleotides are TGTGCCAGCAGCCGATTGAGGGCGGATACGCAGTATTTT. This translates into CASSRLRADTQYF.

This clonotype appeared a few times. CDR3 in amino acids: CATSRGLAGVHEQYF. In DNA form, the CDR3 reads TGTGCCACCAGCAGAGGGTTGGCGGGAGTTCACGAGCAGTACTTC. The V gene is TRBV15, the J gene TRBJ2-7, with 7 bases lining up with TRBD2. The CDR3 runs to 15 residues. Germline assignment: CDR1 LNHNV and CDR2 YYDKDF (reference sequence). Germline trimming cut 1 base from V and 5 bases from J; bases unmatched to any gene: 8.

The chain combines TRBV28 with TRBJ2-1, with D tentatively TRBD2 (5 bases). Germline V gene data show CDR1 as MDHEN and CDR2 as SYDVKM. The CDR3 contains 16 residues. Trimming stripped 4 bases from V and 7 bases from J, with 20 bases between. The CDR3 protein is CASSSMGVQSENEQFF. CDR3 bases: TGTGCCAGCAGTTCTATGGGAGTCCAGAGCGAAAATGAGCAGTTCTTC.

CDR3 amino acids: CASSLGLAGVPYEQYF. The DNA of the CDR3 is TGTGCCAGCAGTTTGGGACTAGCGGGAGTCCCCTACGAGCAGTACTTC. The chain has TRBV6-5 and TRBJ2-7; 14 nucleotides align to TRBD2. The CDR3 consists of 16 residues. J was trimmed by 2 bases and V by 4 bases; bases with no gene match: 4. CDR1 MNHEY and CDR2 SVGAGI come from the germline V gene.

This chain connects TRBV10-3 to TRBJ2-1, with D maybe TRBD1 (6 bases). V lost 3 bases, J lost 5 bases, and 11 bases lay in between. The germline CDR1 and CDR2 sequences are ENHRY and SYGVKD. The CDR3 covers 14 residues. The CDR3 sequence is CAISDGQLNNEQFF. The CDR3 coding sequence is TGTGCCATCAGTGACGGACAGTTGAACAATGAGCAGTTCTTC.

This clonotype was found a few times. The chain combines TRBV11-2 with TRBJ2-1; a possible D gene is TRBD2 (5 bases). The CDR3 extends over 13 amino acids. Germline-derived CDR1 and CDR2 are SGHAT and FQNNGV. Trimming shortened V by 1 base and J by 9 bases, and 10 bases separated the two germline ends. CDR3: CASSLGGEFEQFF. The CDR3 DNA reads as TGTGCCAGCAGCTTAGGGGGAGAATTTGAGCAGTTCTTC. The full variable domain, its missing parts supplied by reference TRBV11-2 and TRBJ2-1, is EAGVAQSPRYKIIEKRQSVAFWCNPISGHATLYWYQQILGQGPKLLIQFQNNGVVDDSQLPKDRFSAERLKGVDSTLKIQPAKLEDSAVYLCASSLGGEFEQFFGPGTRLTVL.

This clonotype was seen a handful of times. This chain connects TRBV4-1 to TRBJ2-7, with D possibly matching TRBD2 (6 bases). V was clipped by 7 bases and J by 0 bases, with 16 bases between them. This CDR3 spans 15 amino acids. The germline gives CDR1 MGHRA, CDR2 YSYEKL. CDR3 bases: TGCGCCAGCACCTCGCTAGTGGGGGGCTCCTACGAGCAGTACTTC. Its translation is CASTSLVGGSYEQYF.